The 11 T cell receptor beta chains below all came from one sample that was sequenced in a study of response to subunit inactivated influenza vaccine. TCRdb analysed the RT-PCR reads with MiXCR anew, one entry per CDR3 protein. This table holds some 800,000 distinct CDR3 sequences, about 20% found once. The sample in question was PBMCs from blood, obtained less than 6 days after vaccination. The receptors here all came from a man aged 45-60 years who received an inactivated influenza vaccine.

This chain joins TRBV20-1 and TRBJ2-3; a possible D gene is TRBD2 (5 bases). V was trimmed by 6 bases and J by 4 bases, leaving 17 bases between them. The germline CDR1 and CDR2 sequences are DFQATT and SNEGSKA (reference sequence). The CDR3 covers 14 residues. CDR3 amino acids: CSATGIDPPDTQYF. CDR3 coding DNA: TGCAGTGCGACCGGGATAGATCCTCCAGATACGCAGTATTTT.

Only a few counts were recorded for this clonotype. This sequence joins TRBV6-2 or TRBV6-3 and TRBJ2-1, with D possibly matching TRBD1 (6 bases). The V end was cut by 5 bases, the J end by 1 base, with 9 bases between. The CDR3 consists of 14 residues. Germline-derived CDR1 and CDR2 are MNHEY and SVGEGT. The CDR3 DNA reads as TGTGCCAGCAGTAACAGGGTGTCCTACAATGAGCAGTTCTTC. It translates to CASSNRVSYNEQFF.

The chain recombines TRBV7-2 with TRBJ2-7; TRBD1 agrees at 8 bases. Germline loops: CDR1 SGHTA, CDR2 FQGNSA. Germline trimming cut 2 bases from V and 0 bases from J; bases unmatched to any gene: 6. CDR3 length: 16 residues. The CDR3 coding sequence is TGTGCCAGCAGCTTATTAGGGACAGGAGTCTCCTACGAGCAGTACTTC. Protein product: CASSLLGTGVSYEQYF.

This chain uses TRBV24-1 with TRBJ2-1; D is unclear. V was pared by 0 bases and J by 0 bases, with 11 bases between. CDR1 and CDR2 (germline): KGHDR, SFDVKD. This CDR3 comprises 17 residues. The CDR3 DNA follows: TGTGCCACCAGTGATTTGCAAGGGTTGGGCTCCTACAATGAGCAGTTCTTC. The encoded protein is CATSDLQGLGSYNEQFF.

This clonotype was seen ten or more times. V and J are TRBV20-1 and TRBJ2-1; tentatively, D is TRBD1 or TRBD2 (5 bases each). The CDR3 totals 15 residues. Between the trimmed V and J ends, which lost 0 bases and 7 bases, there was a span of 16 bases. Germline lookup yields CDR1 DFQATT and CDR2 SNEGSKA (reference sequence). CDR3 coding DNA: TGCAGTGCTAGAGATGGGGGTGTCACCCGAAATGAGCAGTTCTTC. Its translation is CSARDGGVTRNEQFF.

The CDR3 nucleotides are TGCAGTGCTAGAAGCAGGGGATTTTTTGGTGAGGAGCAGTACTTC. Amino acids: CSARSRGFFGEEQYF. V gene TRBV20-1 combines with J gene TRBJ2-7; D might be TRBD1 (6 bases). V lost 2 bases to trimming and J lost 7 bases, with 21 bases between them. Germline lookup yields CDR1 DFQATT and CDR2 SNEGSKA (reference sequence). CDR3 length: 15 residues.

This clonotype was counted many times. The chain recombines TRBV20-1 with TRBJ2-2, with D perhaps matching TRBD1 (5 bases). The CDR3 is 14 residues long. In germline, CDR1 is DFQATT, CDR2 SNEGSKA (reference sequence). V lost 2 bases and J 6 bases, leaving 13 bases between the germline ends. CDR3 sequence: CSARWGRSAGELFF. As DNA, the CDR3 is TGCAGTGCTAGATGGGGCAGATCTGCCGGGGAGCTGTTTTTT.

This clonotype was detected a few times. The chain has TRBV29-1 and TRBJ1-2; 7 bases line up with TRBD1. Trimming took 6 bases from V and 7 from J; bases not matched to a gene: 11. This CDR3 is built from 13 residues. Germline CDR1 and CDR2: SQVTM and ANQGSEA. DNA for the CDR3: TGCAGCGTGGATATGACAGGGAAATTTGGCTACACCTTC. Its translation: CSVDMTGKFGYTF.

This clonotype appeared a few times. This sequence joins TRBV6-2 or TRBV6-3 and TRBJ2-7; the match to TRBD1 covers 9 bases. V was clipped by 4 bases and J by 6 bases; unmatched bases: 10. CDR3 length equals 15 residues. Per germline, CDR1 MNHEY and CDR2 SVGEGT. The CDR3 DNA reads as TGTGCCAGCAGTTCCACCGGGACAGGGTTGCCCGAGCAGTACTTC. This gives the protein CASSSTGTGLPEQYF.

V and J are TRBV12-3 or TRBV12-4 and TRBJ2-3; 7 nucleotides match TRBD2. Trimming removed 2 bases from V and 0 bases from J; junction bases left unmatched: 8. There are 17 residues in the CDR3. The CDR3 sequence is CASSLKARGGSTDTQYF. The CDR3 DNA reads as TGTGCCAGCAGTTTAAAGGCTCGCGGGGGAAGCACAGATACGCAGTATTTT.

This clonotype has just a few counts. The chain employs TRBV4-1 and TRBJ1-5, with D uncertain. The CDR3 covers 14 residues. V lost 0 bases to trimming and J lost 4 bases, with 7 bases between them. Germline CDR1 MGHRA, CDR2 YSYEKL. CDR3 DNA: TGCGCCAGCAGCCAAGAGGCAGGAAATCAGCCCCAGCATTTT. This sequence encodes CASSQEAGNQPQHF.